These 13 T cell receptor beta chains were all obtained from the same sample, sequenced in a study of neurological immune-mediated disorders. TCRdb used MiXCR to reprocess the 5' RACE reads, holding one entry per CDR3 protein. The data contain about 55,000 distinct CDR3 sequences, roughly 4.3% of them singletons. Material: PBMCs. Receptors originate from a middle-aged man with multiple sclerosis.

This clonotype appeared many times. The chain links TRBV29-1 to TRBJ2-1; D gene unclear. The CDR3 contains 12 residues. Germline V gene lookup returns CDR1 SQVTM and CDR2 ANQGSEA. The V gene lost 5 bases and the J gene lost 7 bases, with 12 bases spanning the gap. The CDR3 loop reads CSVLGEPNEQFF. The CDR3 nucleotides read TGCAGCGTTCTTGGGGAACCTAATGAGCAGTTCTTC.

This clonotype was observed a handful of times. This sequence joins TRBV29-1 and TRBJ2-3; D perhaps matches TRBD2 (6 bases). The CDR3 contains 15 residues. Germline loops: CDR1 SQVTM, CDR2 ANQGSEA. V dropped 6 bases and J dropped 1 base, with 17 bases sitting between them. CDR3 DNA sequence: TGCAGCGTGGGCCGCTGGGAGGCCGGCACAGATACGCAGTATTTT. Its translation is CSVGRWEAGTDTQYF.

This clonotype showed up just a few times. The V and J genes are TRBV3-1 and TRBJ2-1; D might be TRBD1 (6 bases). The CDR3 has 12 residues. Trimming left V 4 bases short and J 10 bases short, with 11 bases between. Germline CDR1 LGHDT, CDR2 YNNKEL (reference sequence). The CDR3 DNA sequence: TGTGCCAGCAGCCCTACAGGGTGGGAGCAGTTCTTC. It specifies CASSPTGWEQFF.

This clonotype was counted at least ten times. The gene calls are TRBV9 and TRBJ2-6; 7 nucleotides align to TRBD1. CDR3 length: 17 amino acids. In germline, CDR1 is SGDLS, CDR2 YYNGEE. The V gene end was trimmed by 4 bases and the J gene end by 4 bases; junction bases not matched to a gene: 11. The CDR3 loop is CASSPQTRGTGANVLTF. CDR3 coding DNA: TGTGCCAGCAGCCCCCAGACCAGGGGGACCGGGGCCAACGTCCTGACTTTC.

This clonotype came up many times. The genes are TRBV11-3 and TRBJ2-2, with 9 bases that match TRBD1. This CDR3 has 16 amino acids. Germline CDR1 reads SGHNT; CDR2 reads YENEEA. V lost 5 bases, J lost 1 base, and 5 bases stayed unmatched. This CDR3 reads CASSLRQGVNTGELFF. Here the CDR3 DNA reads TGTGCCAGCAGCCTTCGACAGGGGGTGAACACCGGGGAGCTGTTTTTT.

A word on this clonotype: A much larger clone is a single base away; this may be a read error. The rearrangement joins TRBV10-3 to TRBJ2-1; D gene ambiguous. Trimming shortened V by 7 bases and J by 8 bases, and 15 bases separated the two germline ends. The germline CDR1 and CDR2 sequences are ENHRY and SYGVKD. There are 13 residues in the CDR3. The CDR3 nucleotides read TGTGCCATCACCCAGAGGTCCCTGGATGAGCAGTTCTTC. Translating gives CAITQRSLDEQFF.

This clonotype was detected only a few times. The genes are TRBV20-1 and TRBJ1-5, with no clear D. The V gene's germline CDR1 is DFQATT and CDR2 SNEGSKA (reference sequence). V lost 0 bases and J 3 bases, leaving 12 bases between the germline ends. CDR3 length: 15 amino acids. The CDR3 spells CSARDRKDSNQPQHF. The CDR3 DNA sequence: TGCAGTGCTAGAGATCGAAAAGACTCCAATCAGCCCCAGCATTTT.

This clonotype was observed at least ten times. The gene calls are TRBV20-1 and TRBJ2-1; 8 bases line up with TRBD2. Trimming at V came to 6 bases and at J to 0 bases, leaving 13 bases not matched to a gene. Germline CDR1 reads DFQATT; CDR2 reads SNEGSKA (reference sequence). This CDR3 is 17 amino acids long. The CDR3 nucleotides are TGCAGTGCCCCCGGGCAAGCGGGGGAACACTCCTACAATGAGCAGTTCTTC. Protein product: CSAPGQAGEHSYNEQFF.

This clonotype came up many times. The chain joins TRBV12-3 or TRBV12-4 to TRBJ1-5; TRBD1 matches 9 bases. The CDR3 length is 14 residues. V shed 5 bases and J 6 bases; nucleotides not matched to a gene: 5. CDR3 sequence reads: CASSGTGLSQPQHF. In DNA form, the CDR3 reads TGTGCCAGCAGTGGGACAGGGCTGAGTCAGCCCCAGCATTTT.

The chain combines TRBV28 with TRBJ1-4; D not certain. CDR1 MDHEN and CDR2 SYDVKM come from the germline V gene. The CDR3 covers 15 residues. V was pared by 1 base and J by 8 bases, with 14 bases between. CDR3 nucleotide sequence: TGTGCCAGCAGTTTATCTTTTAGGGCGAGGGAAAAACTGTTTTTT. This sequence encodes CASSLSFRAREKLFF. The full variable domain, completed using reference TRBV28 and TRBJ1-4, is DVKVTQSSRYLVKRTGEKVFLECVQDMDHENMFWYRQDPGLGLRLIYFSYDVKMKEKGDIPEGYSVSREKKERFSLILESASTNQTSMYLCASSLSFRAREKLFFGSGTQLSVL.

This clonotype was observed at least ten times. This chain links TRBV15 with TRBJ2-3; 8 positions match TRBD1. This CDR3 region has 14 residues. The V gene end was trimmed by 6 bases and the J gene end by 2 bases; junction bases not matched to a gene: 4. The germline V gene encodes CDR1 LNHNV and CDR2 YYDKDF (reference sequence). DNA for the CDR3: TGTGCCACCAGGGCCAGGGGGCCCACAGATACGCAGTATTTT. Amino acid sequence: CATRARGPTDTQYF.

This clonotype was found many times. The rearrangement uses TRBV4-1 and TRBJ2-1; 12 positions match TRBD2. CDR1 and CDR2 from the germline V gene are MGHRA and YSYEKL. This CDR3 comprises 16 residues. J lost 8 bases, V lost 1 base, and 6 bases had no gene match. This CDR3 is CASSQASSGGADEQFF. The CDR3 coding sequence is TGCGCCAGCAGCCAAGCGTCTAGCGGGGGGGCCGATGAGCAGTTCTTC.

This clonotype was detected ten times or more. The rearrangement joins TRBV5-1 to TRBJ2-7; the match to TRBD2 covers 10 bases. The germline V gene encodes CDR1 SGHRS and CDR2 YFSETQ. This CDR3 has 16 residues. V shed 2 bases, J shed 4 bases, and the junction held 9 bases outside the gene matches. The CDR3 nucleotides read TGCGCCAGCAGCTTTTCCAGCGGGAGGGCCCCGTACGAGCAGTACTTC. It encodes CASSFSSGRAPYEQYF.